The 20 T cell receptor beta chains reported below all come from one sample, sequenced in a study of naive and memory T cell subsets. Both TRBC1 and TRBC2 were covered by a beta constant-region primer of two equimolar oligonucleotides. TCRdb processed the UMI-ligation and nested PCR reads anew with MiXCR; each CDR3 protein has one entry. The data show 84,000 or so distinct CDR3 sequences, 7% to 7.5% seen once. The sequencing sample was made of central memory CD4+ T cells from blood. All receptors come from a human donor in good health.

The J gene is TRBJ1-2, the V gene TRBV7-2; the match to TRBD1 covers 9 bases. J was trimmed by 8 bases and V by 8 bases; bases with no gene match: 6. The CDR3 covers 12 residues. CDR1 is SGHTA, CDR2 FQGNSA, per germline. The CDR3 loop is CASGWDRAGYTF. The CDR3 region has the DNA TGTGCCAGCGGTTGGGACAGGGCAGGCTACACCTTC.

The sample holds many counts of this clonotype. The chain combines TRBV11-2 with TRBJ1-2; a weak D match, TRBD1 (5 bases). CDR3 length equals 15 residues. Trimming took off 5 bases at V and 3 bases at J, with 16 bases between the two ends. In germline, CDR1 is SGHAT, CDR2 FQNNGV. The CDR3 reads CASSLYLTAHYGYTF. In DNA, the CDR3 is TGTGCCAGCAGCCTGTACCTGACAGCTCACTATGGCTACACCTTC.

This clonotype was seen a few times. The chain employs TRBV6-2 or TRBV6-3 and TRBJ1-5; 8 bases map to TRBD1. This CDR3 spans 14 amino acids. V trimming: 2 bases; J trimming: 9 bases; junction bases outside the gene matches: 6. CDR1 and CDR2 (germline): MNHEY, SVGEGT. CDR3 amino acids: CASSYGDRYLPQHF. The DNA of the CDR3 is TGTGCCAGCAGTTACGGGGACAGGTATTTGCCCCAGCATTTT.

This clonotype showed up many times. This chain links TRBV25-1 with TRBJ2-7; D tentatively reads TRBD1 or TRBD2 (5 bases each). V shed 3 bases and J shed 3 bases, with 15 bases lying between them. Germline assignment: CDR1 MGHDK and CDR2 SYGVNS. The CDR3 has 15 amino acids. CDR3 region: CASSDPGTAIYEQYF. CDR3 bases: TGTGCCAGCAGTGACCCCGGGACCGCGATCTACGAGCAGTACTTC.

Many counts were recorded for this clonotype. The rearrangement joins TRBV7-9 to TRBJ2-1; 13 nucleotides align to TRBD2. The CDR3 is 17 residues long. V was pared by 4 bases and J by 7 bases, with 10 bases of the junction left unmatched. CDR1 SEHNR and CDR2 FQNEAQ come from the germline V gene (reference sequence). DNA of the CDR3: TGTGCCAGCAGCTCCGCTGGGACTAGCGGGGTGATAAATGAGCAGTTCTTC. Translation: CASSSAGTSGVINEQFF. The full variable domain, its missing parts supplied by reference TRBV7-9 and TRBJ2-1, is DTGVSQNPRHKITKRGQNVTFRCDPISEHNRLYWYRQTLGQGPEFLTYFQNEAQLEKSRLLSDRFSAERPKGSFSTLEIQRTEQGDSAMYLCASSSAGTSGVINEQFFGPGTRLTVL.

This clonotype was detected ten times or more. The rearrangement joins TRBV18 to TRBJ2-2; 13 nucleotides align to TRBD2. V lost 4 bases, J lost 0 bases, and 11 bases stayed unmatched. Per the germline V gene, CDR1 is KGHSH and CDR2 is LQKENI. CDR3 length: 20 residues. The CDR3 sequence is CASSQRTSGSLNPNTGELFF. CDR3 DNA sequence: TGTGCCAGCTCACAACGGACTAGCGGGAGCCTAAATCCGAACACCGGGGAGCTGTTTTTT.

This clonotype was seen repeatedly, ten times or more. The chain combines TRBV7-2 with TRBJ2-7; maybe TRBD1 (6 bases). Germline CDR1 reads SGHTA; CDR2 reads FQGNSA. The CDR3 is 16 amino acids. The V and J ends lost 5 bases and 6 bases respectively, with 23 bases between them. The CDR3 sequence: CASSKRSGTPTAEQYF. In DNA form, the CDR3 reads TGTGCCAGCAGCAAGCGATCCGGGACACCAACCGCCGAGCAGTACTTC.

This clonotype was recorded only once. The chain uses TRBV7-2 and TRBJ2-1; 7 nucleotides align to TRBD1. The CDR3 runs 15 residues. J gave up 8 bases and V 6 bases, and 13 bases lay outside the gene matches. The germline gives CDR1 SGHTA, CDR2 FQGNSA. The CDR3 DNA follows: TGTGCCAGCAGGATGCTCGGACAGGTGCGGGATGAGCAGTTCTTC. Its protein is CASRMLGQVRDEQFF. The full variable domain, rest sourced from reference TRBV7-2 and TRBJ2-1, is GAGVSQSPSNKVTEKGKDVELRCDPISGHTALYWYRQSLGQGLEFLIYFQGNSAPDKSGLPSDRFSAERTGGSVSTLTIQRTQQEDSAVYLCASRMLGQVRDEQFFGPGTRLTVL.

This clonotype was seen ten or more times. This chain links TRBV20-1 with TRBJ1-1, with D perhaps TRBD1 (5 bases). Trimming left V 4 bases short and J 3 bases short, with 9 bases between. CDR3 length: 12 residues. Germline CDR1 is DFQATT and CDR2 is SNEGSKA (reference sequence). The CDR3 loop reads CSAIGRDTEAFF. The CDR3 region has the DNA TGCAGTGCTATAGGCAGGGACACTGAAGCTTTCTTT.

In this sample, this clonotype turned up many times. The chain joins TRBV2 to TRBJ1-2; D remains unclear. Germline values: CDR1 SNHLY, CDR2 FYNNEI. V lost 10 bases, J lost 4 bases, and 4 bases lay in between. The CDR3 contains 9 residues. The CDR3, as DNA: TGTGCCATATTCTATGGCTACACCTTC. Its protein is CAIFYGYTF. Filled out from reference TRBV2 and TRBJ1-2, the complete variable domain reads EPEVTQTPSHQVTQMGQEVILRCVPISNHLYFYWYRQILGQKVEFLVSFYNNEISEKSEIFDDQFSVERPDGSNFTLKIRSTKLEDSAMYFCAIFYGYTFGSGTRLTVV.

This clonotype showed up many times. The chain recombines TRBV6-6 with TRBJ1-5; 7 bases are shared with TRBD1. Germline V gene lookup returns CDR1 MNHNY and CDR2 SVGAGI (reference sequence). Germline trimming cut 1 base from V and 0 bases from J; bases unmatched to any gene: 9. The CDR3 sequence is 18 residues long. As DNA, the CDR3 is TGTGCCAGCAGTTACTTCCTCGGGGACAGCAATAGCAATCAGCCCCAGCATTTT. This translates into CASSYFLGDSNSNQPQHF.

This clonotype has at least ten counts. The chain has TRBV24-1 and TRBJ1-5, with 9 bases lining up with TRBD1. The CDR3 sequence is 16 residues long. Germline V gene lookup returns CDR1 KGHDR and CDR2 SFDVKD. V shed 2 bases, J shed 3 bases, and the junction held 4 bases outside the gene matches. The CDR3 sequence: CATSDSTGGYNQPQHF. The CDR3 DNA sequence: TGTGCCACCAGTGATTCGACAGGGGGGTACAATCAGCCCCAGCATTTT.

There are many counts of this clonotype. This chain connects TRBV11-2 to TRBJ2-5, with a possible D match to TRBD2 (5 bases). V dropped 10 bases and J dropped 7 bases, with 16 bases sitting between them. Germline V gene lookup returns CDR1 SGHAT and CDR2 FQNNGV. CDR3 length: 12 residues. The CDR3 sequence is CATMTAGVTQYF. The CDR3 region has the DNA TGTGCCACAATGACCGCGGGTGTGACCCAGTACTTC.

The chain has TRBV29-1 and TRBJ2-2; D not certain. Between the trimmed V and J ends, which lost 4 bases and 7 bases, there was a span of 7 bases. The CDR3 has 11 amino acids. Per the germline V gene, CDR1 is SQVTM and CDR2 is ANQGSEA. The CDR3 DNA reads as TGCAGCGTTGGATTTGGCGGGGAGCTGTTTTTT. Its protein product is CSVGFGGELFF.

This chain joins TRBV3-1 and TRBJ2-7; TRBD2 matches at 9 bases. The germline gives CDR1 LGHDT, CDR2 YNNKEL (reference sequence). This CDR3 has 16 residues. Trimming at V came to 4 bases and at J to 2 bases, leaving 9 bases not matched to a gene. The CDR3 DNA is TGTGCCAGCAGCCCCTCCGGGGCTAGCGGGGCCTACGAGCAGTACTTC. This gives the protein CASSPSGASGAYEQYF.

The chain uses TRBV5-4 and TRBJ2-1, with TRBD2 matching 8 bases. This CDR3 region has 17 residues. J was trimmed by 9 bases and V by 4 bases; bases with no gene match: 18. CDR1 is SGHNT, CDR2 YYREEE, per germline (reference sequence). DNA for the CDR3: TGTGCCAGCAGCACCTCAGTAGCGGGATCTGGGGATCTTGAGCAGTTCTTC. This encodes CASSTSVAGSGDLEQFF. The whole variable domain, remainder taken from reference TRBV5-4 and TRBJ2-1, is ETGVTQSPTHLIKTRGQQVTLRCSSQSGHNTVSWYQQALGQGPQFIFQYYREEENGRGNFPPRFSGLQFPNYSSELNVNALELDDSALYLCASSTSVAGSGDLEQFFGPGTRLTVL.

This clonotype was recorded many times. The chain employs TRBV24-1 and TRBJ2-1; 11 bases are shared with TRBD2. This CDR3 contains 16 residues. Germline V gene data show CDR1 as KGHDR and CDR2 as SFDVKD. V was pared by 5 bases and J by 7 bases, with 9 bases of the junction left unmatched. The DNA of the CDR3 is TGTGCCACCAGTGGGGGTACTAGCGGGAGAGGTAATGAGCAGTTCTTC. Protein: CATSGGTSGRGNEQFF.

The CDR3 sequence: CASSKRLDRGEAFF. CDR3 DNA sequence: TGTGCCAGCAGTAAGAGACTCGACAGGGGGGAAGCTTTCTTT. The rearrangement joins TRBV6-2 or TRBV6-3 to TRBJ1-1, with 9 nucleotides matching TRBD1. CDR1 and CDR2 from the germline V gene are MNHEY and SVGEGT. This CDR3 has 14 amino acids. V lost 5 bases and J lost 8; bases outside the gene matches: 9.

There are a few counts of this clonotype. CDR3 coding DNA: TGTGCCAGCAGTCCGTTAATAAGCGGAGGCGGTTTTACTAGCACAGATACGCAGTATTTT. It yields the protein CASSPLISGGGFTSTDTQYF. The genes are TRBV2 and TRBJ2-3; D might be TRBD2 (5 bases). Germline V gives CDR1 SNHLY, CDR2 FYNNEI. The CDR3 has 20 amino acids. V shed 5 bases and J shed 0 bases, with 27 bases lying between them. Using reference TRBV2 and TRBJ2-3 for the parts outside the CDR3, the full variable domain is EPEVTQTPSHQVTQMGQEVILRCVPISNHLYFYWYRQILGQKVEFLVSFYNNEISEKSEIFDDQFSVERPDGSNFTLKIRSTKLEDSAMYFCASSPLISGGGFTSTDTQYFGPGTRLTVL.

This clonotype was observed at least ten times. The chain carries TRBV5-1 and TRBJ2-3; D is perhaps TRBD1 or TRBD2 (5 bases each). This CDR3 is 14 amino acids long. Germline V gene lookup returns CDR1 SGHRS and CDR2 YFSETQ. V lost 5 bases, J lost 2 bases, and 12 bases lay in between. The CDR3 sequence: CASSGTGPTDTQYF. The CDR3 DNA follows: TGCGCCAGCAGTGGGACGGGCCCCACAGATACGCAGTATTTT.